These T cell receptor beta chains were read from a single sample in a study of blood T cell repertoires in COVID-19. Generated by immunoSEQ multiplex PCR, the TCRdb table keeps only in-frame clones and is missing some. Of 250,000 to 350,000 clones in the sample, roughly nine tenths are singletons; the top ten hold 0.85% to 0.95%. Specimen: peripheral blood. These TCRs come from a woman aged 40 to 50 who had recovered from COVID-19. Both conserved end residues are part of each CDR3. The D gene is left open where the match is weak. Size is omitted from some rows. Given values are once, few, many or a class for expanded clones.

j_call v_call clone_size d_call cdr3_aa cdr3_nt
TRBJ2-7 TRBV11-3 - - CASSLPLIRGFYEQYF TGTGCCAGCAGCTTACCATTGATCAGGGGATTTTACGAGCAGTACTTC
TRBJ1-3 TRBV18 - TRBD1 CASSEITGGAGNTIYF TGTGCCAGCTCAGAGATAACAGGGGGCGCTGGAAACACCATATATTTT
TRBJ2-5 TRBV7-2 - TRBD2 CASSPGLAEETQYF TGTGCCAGCAGCCCAGGACTAGCGGAAGAGACCCAGTACTTC
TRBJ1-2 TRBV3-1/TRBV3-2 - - CASSQGTANYGYTF TGTGCCAGCAGCCAAGGGACAGCCAACTATGGCTACACCTTC
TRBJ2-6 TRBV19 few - CASSYPVSGANVLTF TGTGCCAGTAGCTATCCCGTCTCTGGGGCCAACGTCCTGACTTTC
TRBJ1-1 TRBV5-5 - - CASNLVGQTNTEAFF TGTGCCAGCAACTTAGTCGGACAGACGAACACTGAAGCTTTCTTT
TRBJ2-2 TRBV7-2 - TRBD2 CASSRRLADTGELFF TGTGCCAGCAGCCGGAGACTAGCGGACACCGGGGAGCTGTTTTTT
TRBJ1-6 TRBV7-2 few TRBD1 CASSPHPAGTGVSPLHF TGTGCCAGCAGCCCGCATCCTGCCGGGACAGGGGTTTCACCCCTCCACTTT
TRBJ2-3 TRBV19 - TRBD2 CASSILAGAADTQYF TGTGCCAGTAGTATCCTAGCGGGAGCGGCTGATACGCAGTATTTT
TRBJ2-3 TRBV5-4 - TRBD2 CASSLDSGGRGTDTQYF TGTGCCAGCAGCTTGGACTCTGGCGGGAGAGGCACAGATACGCAGTATTTT
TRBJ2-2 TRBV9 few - CASSVGLASNTGELFF TGTGCCAGCAGCGTAGGGCTAGCCTCGAACACCGGGGAGCTGTTTTTT
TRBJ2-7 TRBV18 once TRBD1 CASSPETGEDEQYF TGTGCCAGCTCACCAGAGACAGGGGAGGACGAGCAGTACTTC
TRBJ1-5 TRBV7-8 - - CASSLASARGNQPQHF TGTGCCAGCAGCTTAGCTTCGGCCAGGGGTAATCAGCCCCAGCATTTT
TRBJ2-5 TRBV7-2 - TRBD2 CASSLLRTSQRETQYF TGTGCCAGCAGCCTCCTTCGGACTAGCCAAAGGGAGACCCAGTACTTC
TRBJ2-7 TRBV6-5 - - CASSYQRQAYEQYF TGTGCCAGCAGTTATCAGAGACAGGCCTACGAGCAGTACTTC
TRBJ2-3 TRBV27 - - CASSIGTGTDTQYF TGTGCCAGCAGTATCGGGACTGGGACAGATACGCAGTATTTT
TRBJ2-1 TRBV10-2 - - CASSESNNEQFF TGCGCCAGCAGTGAGAGCAACAATGAGCAGTTCTTC
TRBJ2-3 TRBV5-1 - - CASSLGAAAMNTDTQYF TGCGCCAGCAGCTTGGGGGCCGCCGCCATGAACACAGATACGCAGTATTTT
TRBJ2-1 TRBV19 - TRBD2 CASSIGLAANNEQFF TGTGCCAGTAGTATAGGACTAGCGGCAAACAATGAGCAGTTCTTC
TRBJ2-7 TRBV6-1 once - CASSEAGRGNYEQYF TGTGCCAGCAGTGAGGCGGGGCGCGGCAACTACGAGCAGTACTTC
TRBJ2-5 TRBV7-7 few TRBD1 CASSLGQGPGETQYF TGTGCCAGCAGCCTCGGACAGGGCCCCGGAGAGACCCAGTACTTC
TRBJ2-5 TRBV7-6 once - CASSLASQGQASMAQYF TGTGCCAGCAGCTTAGCATCTCAGGGGCAAGCCAGCATGGCCCAGTACTTC
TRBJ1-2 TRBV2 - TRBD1 CASRYPGQGYGYTF TGTGCCAGCAGGTACCCGGGACAGGGGTATGGCTACACCTTC
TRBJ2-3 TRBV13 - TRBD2 CASSYPLAGAPDTQYF TGTGCCAGCAGCTACCCCCTAGCGGGAGCCCCAGATACGCAGTATTTT
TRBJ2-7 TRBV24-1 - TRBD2 CATSEKGLAGNEQYF TGTGCCACCAGTGAGAAGGGACTAGCGGGAAACGAGCAGTACTTC
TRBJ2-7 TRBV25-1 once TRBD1 CASSSPPWDSYEQYF TGTGCCAGCAGTTCCCCCCCCTGGGACAGCTACGAGCAGTACTTC
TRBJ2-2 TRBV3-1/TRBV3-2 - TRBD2 CASSLGREGGELFF TGTGCCAGCAGCCTAGGCAGGGAGGGCGGGGAGCTGTTTTTT
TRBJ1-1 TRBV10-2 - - CASSGQGRTEAFF TGCGCCAGCAGTGGTCAGGGAAGGACTGAAGCTTTCTTT
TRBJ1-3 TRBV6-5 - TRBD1 CASRQGAGNTIYF TGTGCCAGCAGGCAGGGGGCCGGAAACACCATATATTTT
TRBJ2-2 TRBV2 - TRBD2 CAIRTSGNIGELFF TGTGCCATCCGGACTAGCGGGAATATAGGGGAGCTGTTTTTT
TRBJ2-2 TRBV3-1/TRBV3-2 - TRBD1 CASSQFGQDLSNTGELFF TGTGCCAGCAGCCAATTCGGACAGGACTTATCGAACACCGGGGAGCTGTTTTTT
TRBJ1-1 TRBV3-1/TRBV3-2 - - CASSNVGGGTEAFF TGTGCCAGCAGCAACGTAGGGGGTGGTACTGAAGCTTTCTTT
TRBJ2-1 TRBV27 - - CASSPGVAGHNEQFF TGTGCCAGCAGCCCGGGGGTCGCCGGGCACAATGAGCAGTTCTTC
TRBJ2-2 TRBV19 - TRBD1 CASSTGTGGTGELFF TGTGCCAGTAGTACCGGGACAGGGGGAACCGGGGAGCTGTTTTTT
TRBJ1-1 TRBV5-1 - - CASSLELAGGNTEAFF TGCGCCAGCAGCTTGGAATTGGCGGGGGGGAACACTGAAGCTTTCTTT
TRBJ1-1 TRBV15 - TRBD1 CATSRGSGQKNTEAFF TGTGCCACCAGCAGAGGATCGGGACAGAAGAACACTGAAGCTTTCTTT
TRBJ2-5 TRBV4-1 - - CASSHKETRQSFQETQYF TGCGCCAGCAGCCATAAAGAAACTCGACAGAGCTTTCAAGAGACCCAGTACTTC
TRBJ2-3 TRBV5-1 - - CASSDLASGTDTQYF TGCGCCAGCAGCGATCTAGCAAGCGGGACAGATACGCAGTATTTT
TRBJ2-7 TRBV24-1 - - CATSDPTSGYEQYF TGTGCCACCAGTGATCCGACTAGTGGCTACGAGCAGTACTTC
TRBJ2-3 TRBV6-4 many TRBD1 CASSDGTGGTDTQYF TGTGCCAGCAGTGACGGGACAGGGGGCACAGATACGCAGTATTTT
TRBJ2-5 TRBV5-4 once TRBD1 CASSLAQGSRETQYF TGTGCCAGCAGCTTGGCACAGGGGAGTCGGGAGACCCAGTACTTC
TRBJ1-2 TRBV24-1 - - CATSDPLGGYGYTF TGTGCCACCAGTGACCCCCTCGGCGGCTATGGCTACACCTTC
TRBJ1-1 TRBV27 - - CASSLGRKTEAFF TGTGCCAGCAGTTTAGGCCGTAAGACTGAAGCTTTCTTT
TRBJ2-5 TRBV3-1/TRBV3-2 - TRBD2 CASSPTSVVTQYF TGTGCCAGCAGCCCAACTAGCGTAGTTACCCAGTACTTC
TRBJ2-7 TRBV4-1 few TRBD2 CASSLAGVSYEQYF TGCGCCAGCAGCCTAGCGGGTGTCTCCTACGAGCAGTACTTC
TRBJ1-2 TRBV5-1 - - CASSSTVTDGYGYTF TGCGCCAGCAGCTCGACTGTGACAGATGGCTATGGCTACACCTTC
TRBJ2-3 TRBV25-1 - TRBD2 CASSRIGTNTDTQYF TGTGCCAGCAGTCGAATAGGGACTAACACAGATACGCAGTATTTT